Listed below are T cell receptor beta chains from one sample, sequenced in a study of shared clonotypes between healthy human individuals. TCRdb's copy holds only in-frame clones and misses some; the assay was immunoSEQ multiplex PCR. This repertoire shows roughly 2.6 million clones, approximately 90% found once; its top ten account for roughly 0.14%. The material sequenced was naive CD4+ T cells sorted from blood. All receptors come from a man between 18 and 29 years old in good health. Both conserved end residues are part of each CDR3.

>TRBV6-5|TRBJ2-5|15
CASSRGGQMGETQYF
>TRBV18|TRBJ2-7|14
CASSQSSNAYEQYF
>TRBV18|TRBJ1-4|16
CASSRFEGGIDEKLFF
>TRBV18|TRBJ2-5|14
CASSPGTDQETQYF
>TRBV30|TRBJ2-2|14
CAWSKGGDTGELFF
>TRBV5-1|TRBJ2-3|15
CASSPFKAGTDTQYF
>TRBV5-1|TRBJ2-1|13
CASIGDTYNEQFF
>TRBV28|TRBJ1-2|16
CASSSRTGRSNYGYTF
>TRBV5-1|TRBJ2-5|11
CASSSGETQYF
>TRBV11-2|TRBJ2-1|12
CAGEGLYNEQFF
>TRBV7-2|TRBJ2-5|12
CASSFGQETQYF
>TRBV7-9|TRBJ2-1|17
CASSKSGLAGVYNEQFF
>TRBV7-2|TRBJ2-1|14
CASSRPGSYNEQFF
>TRBV6-1|TRBJ2-7|13
CASRDRGRREQYF
>TRBV5-6|TRBJ2-5|14
CASSLAGEVETQYF
>TRBV27|TRBJ1-1|14
CASSKWGIYTEAFF
>TRBV2|TRBJ1-2|13
CASSGTGSYGYTF
>TRBV7-9|TRBJ1-3|14
CASSVDNGGNTIYF
>TRBV7-3|TRBJ2-6|17
CASSLGLAVSGANVLTF
>TRBV5-1|TRBJ2-3|19
CASSLSGRALAGVTDTQYF
>TRBV7-9|TRBJ2-1|15
CASSRRTSGPRWQFF
>TRBV30|TRBJ1-6|13
CAWTSRGARPLHF
>TRBV5-1|TRBJ2-1|16
CASSWSPKSSYNEQFF
>TRBV10-2|TRBJ1-1|15
CASSTIQQVGPEAFF
>TRBV28|TRBJ2-7|15
CASSLGGTGKNEQYF
>TRBV7-9|TRBJ2-5|15
CASSSIQGPQETQYF
>TRBV10-3|TRBJ2-5|13
CAISPGGFETQYF
>TRBV2|TRBJ2-1|14
CASRESGGRDEQFF
>TRBV10-1|TRBJ2-7|14
CASSDAGTSYEQYF
>TRBV5-5|TRBJ1-1|13
CASSLLMNTEAFF
>TRBV7-9|TRBJ2-3|13
CASSLLSTDTQYF
>TRBV7-9|TRBJ2-1|16
CASSLVRIAGGNEQFF
>TRBV30|TRBJ1-4|13
CAWTGQLAGKLFF
>TRBV18|TRBJ1-3|17
CASSPGTGGSSGNTIYF
>TRBV30|TRBJ1-2|14
CAWSATGRGGVYTF
>TRBV7-2|TRBJ2-2|13
CASSPGGPGELFF
>TRBV4-1|TRBJ2-7|16
CASSQGLQGPYAGQYF
>TRBV5-1|TRBJ2-7|12
CASRQQGFEQYF
>TRBV19|TRBJ2-7|12
CASSIKGAEQYF
>TRBV5-1|TRBJ1-1|14
CASSLPRPNTEAFF
>TRBV25-1|TRBJ2-1|12
CASSYRYYEQFF
>TRBV4-1|TRBJ1-1|17
CASSQDNSWALNTEAFF
>TRBV7-9|TRBJ1-5|15
CASSEQGAGNQPQHF
>TRBV6-1|TRBJ1-1|12
CASSIGLSEAFF
>TRBV7-3|TRBJ2-1|15
CASSFTGDWGNEQFF
>TRBV9|TRBJ1-3|17
CASSVVAARSSGNTIYF
>TRBV5-1|TRBJ1-5|15
CASSLGTDSNQPQHF
>TRBV18|TRBJ1-1|19
CASSPLMPGRTRLNTEAFF
>TRBV7-2|TRBJ2-1|14
CASSPPPRFNEQFF
>TRBV9|TRBJ1-6|18
CASSERTPSPYYNSPLHF
>TRBV19|TRBJ1-1|16
CASSTVPGRGSTEAFF
>TRBV7-2|TRBJ1-2|12
CASSAEGYGYTF
>TRBV6-4|TRBJ2-3|14
CASSDSGGTDTQYF
>TRBV4-2|TRBJ2-7|13
CASSTRGSYEQYF
>TRBV4-2|TRBJ1-4|15
CASSQDLKSNEKLFF
>TRBV6-5|TRBJ2-1|14
CASSYSTSADEQFF
>TRBV6-5|TRBJ1-3|14
CASSYDGLSGTIYF
>TRBV6-4|TRBJ2-3|15
CASSSSGTSTDTQYF